This is a list of T cell receptor beta chains from one sample in a study of regulatory T cells in long-lasting Graves disease. TCRdb reprocessed the multiplex PCR reads with MiXCR, giving one entry per CDR3 protein. The data show 300,000 or so distinct CDR3 sequences, around a fifth seen once. Here the sequenced sample was peripheral blood mononuclear cells (PBMCs), taken when the disease was refractory, from a patient treated with antithyroid drugs. The receptors stem from a female donor with Graves disease. Each CDR3 is given with its conserved first and last residue. Each record gives: CDR3 DNA, CDR3 protein, clone size, V gene, D gene, J gene. D genes are given only for firm matches. Where a row states a size, it is once, few, many or the class of an expanded clone; other rows omit it.

TGTGCCAGCAGTTTATTCGGACAGGGGGAGATGCCCCAGCATTTT | CASSLFGQGEMPQHF | many | TRBV28 | TRBD1 | TRBJ1-5
TGTGCCAGCAGTTTATCGTTTAGCGGGAGCACAGATACGCAGTATTTT | CASSLSFSGSTDTQYF | . | TRBV27 | TRBD2 | TRBJ2-3
TGCGCCAGCCTACTGAATCCCAAACGGCAGACCCAGTACTTC | CASLLNPKRQTQYF | many | TRBV10-1 | . | TRBJ2-5
TGTGCCAGCAGCCCCGGGACAGGGGGCGGAAGCAATCAGCCCCAGCATTTT | CASSPGTGGGSNQPQHF | many | TRBV5-6 | TRBD1 | TRBJ1-5
TGTGCCAGCAGTGACGGGTCCAGTAATAATTCACCCCTCCACTTT | CASSDGSSNNSPLHF | few | TRBV6-4 | . | TRBJ1-6
TGTGCCACCAGCAGGGGAGCGGGAGGGACCCAGTACTTC | CATSRGAGGTQYF | many | TRBV15 | TRBD2 | TRBJ2-5
TGTGCCAGCAGCTTAGGCGAAGATGGGGAGACCCAGTACTTC | CASSLGEDGETQYF | . | TRBV13 | . | TRBJ2-5
TGTGCAAGCAGTGATGGGGAGACTAGCGTCCGATACAATGAGCAGTTCTTC | CASSDGETSVRYNEQFF | few | TRBV2 | TRBD2 | TRBJ2-1
TGTGCCAGCAGTTTGAGGGGGCGCGGTACTGAAGCTTTCTTT | CASSLRGRGTEAFF | many | TRBV12-3/TRBV12-4 | TRBD1 | TRBJ1-1
TGTGCCAGCAGCTTAAGTTTCGAGCAGTACTTC | CASSLSFEQYF | many | TRBV7-2 | . | TRBJ2-7
TGTGCCAGCAGCAAGACAGGGGCAGTGGGGGAGACCCAGTACTTC | CASSKTGAVGETQYF | many | TRBV7-9 | TRBD1 | TRBJ2-5
TGTGCCAGCAGTACCGACCGGACAGGGGCCTCCACCGGGGAGCTGTTTTTT | CASSTDRTGASTGELFF | . | TRBV27 | TRBD1 | TRBJ2-2
TGTGCCAGCAGCTTCCGACAGGCCGGCGAGGGTGGCTACACCTTC | CASSFRQAGEGGYTF | . | TRBV7-9 | . | TRBJ1-2
TGTGCCGGCAGTGATAGGGGCCGGAGTGGCTACACCTTC | CAGSDRGRSGYTF | . | TRBV6-1 | . | TRBJ1-2
TGTGCCAGCAGCTTAGTGACAGATACAACTAATGAAAAACTGTTTTTT | CASSLVTDTTNEKLFF | . | TRBV7-9 | . | TRBJ1-4
TGTGCCAGCAGTTCCCCAGGGGGCGCCGGAGGCTACACCTTC | CASSSPGGAGGYTF | many | TRBV12-3/TRBV12-4 | TRBD1 | TRBJ1-2
TGTGCCAGCAGCTTTACCTCAGCAGACACTGAAGCTTTCTTT | CASSFTSADTEAFF | many | TRBV7-3 | . | TRBJ1-1
TGCGCCAGCAGCCAAGATTGGCAGGGTAGCCAGCCCCAGCATTTT | CASSQDWQGSQPQHF | few | TRBV4-1 | . | TRBJ1-5
TGTGCCAGCAGCCCGGTGGGGGGCTTGGGAGAGACCCAGTACTTC | CASSPVGGLGETQYF | few | TRBV5-6 | . | TRBJ2-5
TGTGCCAGTAGTGTGACCAATTCACCCCTCCACTTT | CASSVTNSPLHF | few | TRBV19 | . | TRBJ1-6
TGTGCTAGTGGCTCTCCGGGGAGCTATGGCTACACCTTC | CASGSPGSYGYTF | many | TRBV12-5 | . | TRBJ1-2
TGTGCCAGCAGCTTAGATAGAGTGCCGGGCGGGAATGAAAAACTGTTTTTT | CASSLDRVPGGNEKLFF | few | TRBV7-9 | . | TRBJ1-4
TGTGCCAGTAGTATCATAGGACGGGGTGAAGCTTTCTTT | CASSIIGRGEAFF | few | TRBV19 | . | TRBJ1-1
TGTGCCAGCAGCGTAACGAACACCGGGGAGCTGTTTTTT | CASSVTNTGELFF | many | TRBV3-1 | . | TRBJ2-2
TGTGCCAGCAGCTTAGGCGCAGGTCAGCCCCAGCATTTT | CASSLGAGQPQHF | many | TRBV11-2 | . | TRBJ1-5
TGTGCCAGCAGCTTAACGTCCTGGACAGGGGAAGGGGAGACCCAGTACTTC | CASSLTSWTGEGETQYF | . | TRBV7-3 | TRBD1 | TRBJ2-5
TGCAGCGTTGATCGGGGGTTCTCGGCCACTGAAGCTTTCTTT | CSVDRGFSATEAFF | . | TRBV29-1 | . | TRBJ1-1
TGTGCCATCAGTGAAGGGCATAATCAGCCCCAGCATTTT | CAISEGHNQPQHF | few | TRBV10-3 | . | TRBJ1-5
TGTGCCAGCAGAGGGGGTATTTCCGGGGAGCTGTTTTTT | CASRGGISGELFF | . | TRBV7-9 | . | TRBJ2-2
TGTGCCAGCAGAGTTTCGGGACTAGCTCTCGAGCAGTACTTC | CASRVSGLALEQYF | . | TRBV2 | TRBD2 | TRBJ2-7
TGTGCCACCGGGACCGGCGGGGAGCTGTTTTTT | CATGTGGELFF | . | TRBV6-1 | . | TRBJ2-2
TGTGCCAGCAGTTTATCCGCAGGGAACCACGAGCAGTACTTC | CASSLSAGNHEQYF | many | TRBV28 | . | TRBJ2-7
TGTGCCTGGAGCGGGGTTAGGTACGAGCAGTACTTC | CAWSGVRYEQYF | . | TRBV30 | . | TRBJ2-7
TGTGCCAGCAGGCCCCTGGGGGTTTGGGAGCAGTACTTC | CASRPLGVWEQYF | . | TRBV11-2 | . | TRBJ2-7
TGCGCCAGCAGCTTGGGGTCGGGGGGATACGAGCAGTACTTC | CASSLGSGGYEQYF | many | TRBV5-1 | TRBD2 | TRBJ2-7
TGTGCCAGCAGTGATTCGCAGGCCAGCCCCTCCTACGAGCAGTACTTC | CASSDSQASPSYEQYF | . | TRBV6-4 | . | TRBJ2-7
TGTGCCAGCAGTACACCGGGACGAAAAGAGACCCAGTACTTC | CASSTPGRKETQYF | many | TRBV12-3/TRBV12-4 | . | TRBJ2-5